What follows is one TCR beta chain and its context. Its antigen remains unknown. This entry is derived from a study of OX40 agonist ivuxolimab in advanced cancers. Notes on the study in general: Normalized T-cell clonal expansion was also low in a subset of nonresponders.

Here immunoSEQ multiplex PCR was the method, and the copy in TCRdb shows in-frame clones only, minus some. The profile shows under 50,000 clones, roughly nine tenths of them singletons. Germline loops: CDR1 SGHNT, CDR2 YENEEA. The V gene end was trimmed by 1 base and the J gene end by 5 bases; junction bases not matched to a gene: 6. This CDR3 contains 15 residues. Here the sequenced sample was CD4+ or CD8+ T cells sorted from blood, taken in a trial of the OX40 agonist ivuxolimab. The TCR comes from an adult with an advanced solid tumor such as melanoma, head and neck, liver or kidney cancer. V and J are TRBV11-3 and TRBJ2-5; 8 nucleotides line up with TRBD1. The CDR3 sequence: CASSLAGGAGETQYF. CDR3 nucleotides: TGTGCCAGCAGCTTAGCAGGGGGCGCAGGGGAGACCCAGTACTTC. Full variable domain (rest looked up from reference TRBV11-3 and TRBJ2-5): EAGVVQSPRYKIIEKKQPVAFWCNPISGHNTLYWYLQNLGQGPELLIRYENEEAVDDSQLPKDRFSAERLKGVDSTLKIQPAELGDSAVYLCASSLAGGAGETQYFGPGTRLLVL.